This T cell receptor gamma chain originates from a study of gamma-delta chains in newborns, infants, children. Whole-study context: Microbial exposure reportedly drives polyclonal innate γδ T cell expansion after birth.

TCRdb called clones from the reads again using CATT. The data contain some 1,000 gamma-chain clones, roughly 2.1% of them seen just once; the ten biggest clones take up roughly a third. The germline CDR1 and CDR2 sequences are EGSNGY and YDSYNSKV. V lost 4 bases, J lost 0 bases, and 15 bases stayed unmatched. The length of the CDR3 is 17 residues. The table lists this clone with a few counts. A far larger clone is a single base away, which makes a read error likely. The TCR sequence derives from a child who was a newborn, infant or young child, either healthy, febrile or measles-vaccinated (not recorded which). The sequenced material came from blood. The genes are TRGV2 and TRGJ1 or TRGJ2. The chain's CDR3 is CATWDAGWAKNYYKKLF. The CDR3 DNA reads as TGTGCCACCTGGGATGCTGGGTGGGCCAAGAATTATTATAAGAAACTCTTT.